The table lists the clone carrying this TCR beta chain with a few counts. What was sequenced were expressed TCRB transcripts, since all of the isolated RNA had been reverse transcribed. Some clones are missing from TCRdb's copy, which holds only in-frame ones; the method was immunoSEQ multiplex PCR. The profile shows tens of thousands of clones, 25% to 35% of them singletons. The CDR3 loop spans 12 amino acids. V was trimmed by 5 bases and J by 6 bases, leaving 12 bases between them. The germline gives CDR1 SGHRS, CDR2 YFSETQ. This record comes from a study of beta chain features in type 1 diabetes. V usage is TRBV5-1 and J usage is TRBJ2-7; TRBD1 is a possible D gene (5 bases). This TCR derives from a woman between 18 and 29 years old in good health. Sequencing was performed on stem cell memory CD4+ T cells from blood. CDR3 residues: CASRATAAEQYF. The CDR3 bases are TGCGCCAGCAGGGCGACAGCCGCCGAGCAGTACTTC.